This entry concerns a single TCR beta chain. Its antigen is undetermined. This specimen comes from a study of T cells in localized non-small cell lung cancer. Study conclusions and caveats: Median about 58 top-100 tumor clones were shared with paired adjacent lung. Adjacent uninvolved lung tissue had the highest T cell clonality, exceeding tumor. Heterogeneity stays possible, as sequencing covered only one tumor region. With higher T cell density in blood came longer overall survival.

Only in-frame clones appear in the TCRdb table, and some are missing; sequencing was by immunoSEQ multiplex PCR. Among approximately 81,000 clones listed, more than 75% were seen once. Trimming shortened V by 8 bases and J by 2 bases, and 12 bases separated the two germline ends. Germline V gene data show CDR1 as GTSNPN and CDR2 as SVGIG (reference sequence). The CDR3 runs to 12 residues. The source material was peripheral blood, sampled before any cancer treatment. The sequence derives from a woman aged 40-69 years with stage I squamous cell lung carcinoma. The rearrangement links TRBV30 to TRBJ1-2; no firm D call. In DNA, the CDR3 is TGTGCCGGCTCCCCGGGGAACTATGGCTACACCTTC. The encoded protein is CAGSPGNYGYTF.